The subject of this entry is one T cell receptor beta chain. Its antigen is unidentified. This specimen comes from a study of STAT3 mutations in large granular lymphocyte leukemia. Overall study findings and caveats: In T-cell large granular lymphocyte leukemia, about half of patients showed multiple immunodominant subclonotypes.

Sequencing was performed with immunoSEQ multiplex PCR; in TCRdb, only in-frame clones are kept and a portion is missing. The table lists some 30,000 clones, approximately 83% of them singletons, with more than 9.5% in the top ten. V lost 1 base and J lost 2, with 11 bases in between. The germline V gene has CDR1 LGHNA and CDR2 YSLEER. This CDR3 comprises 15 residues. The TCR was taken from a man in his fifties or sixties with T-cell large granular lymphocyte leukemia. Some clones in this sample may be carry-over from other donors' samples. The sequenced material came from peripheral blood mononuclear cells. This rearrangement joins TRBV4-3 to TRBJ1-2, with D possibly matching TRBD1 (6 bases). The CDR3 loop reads CASSQVWGLNYGYTF. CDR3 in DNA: TGCGCCAGCAGCCAAGTTTGGGGGCTGAACTATGGCTACACCTTC.